This TCR beta chain was documented in a study of vaccination and CD4 T cells after COVID-19. Study-level results: Only after vaccination were a median around 83% of convalescents' reactive clones seen.

The Oncomine TCR Beta short-read assay sequenced DNA from cultured CD4+ T cells. The authors extracted genomic DNA from cultured CD4+ T cells. TCRdb used MiXCR to reprocess the PCR reads, holding one entry per CDR3 protein. The repertoire includes fewer than 15,000 distinct CDR3 sequences, about two fifths of them detected once, and about 13% sits in the top ten. The sample's treatment: approximately nine-day PBMC culture with coronavirus spike peptide pools or control peptides (ViraFEST assay). Positive tests by PCR, dated March to December 2020, predated US Alpha, Beta and Delta variants. Per-well cultures of some 2.2 million PBMCs received roughly 9.9 IU/ml IL-2 and 10 ug/ml peptide pools. Comments on this clonotype: Antigen: not known.

V was pared by 0 bases and J by 0 bases, with 14 bases between. The CDR3 consists of 17 residues. Germline CDR1 MNHNS, CDR2 SASEGT. The V call is TRBV6-1, the J call TRBJ1-1, with D unresolved. The sequence was collected from a human donor who had recovered from COVID-19. The sample taken for sequencing was CD4+ T cells from blood, cultured in vitro. The CDR3 here is CASSEALLADLNTEAFF. Written as DNA, the CDR3 is TGTGCCAGCAGTGAAGCGCTTCTTGCGGACTTGAACACTGAAGCTTTCTTT.